A selection of T cell receptor beta chains follows, all from one sample in a study of chemoradiotherapy in HPV16-positive cancers. Assay: immunoSEQ multiplex PCR; the TCRdb copy retains only in-frame clones and omits some. The table lists about 6,100 clones, 73% of them singletons. The sequencing here drew on tumor tissue, taken from a patient who underwent chemoradiotherapy. The receptors derive from a human donor with HPV-associated anogenital cancer. Each CDR3 is given with its conserved first and last residue. A D gene is named only where the DNA matches it firmly. Clone sizes are given selectively: once, few, many, or a class where the clone is expanded.

D: NA; V: TRBV10-1; J: TRBJ1-4; size: NA; CDR3: CASSEGEKLFF; DNA: TGCGCCAGCAGTGAGGGTGAAAAACTGTTTTTT
D: NA; V: TRBV5-1; J: TRBJ2-2; size: NA; CDR3: CASSLSAVRHGELFF; DNA: TGCGCCAGCAGCTTGAGTGCTGTGCGCCACGGGGAGCTGTTTTTT
D: NA; V: TRBV18; J: TRBJ1-5; size: NA; CDR3: CASSRGGSGNQPQHF; DNA: TGTGCCAGCTCCCGCGGCGGTAGCGGCAATCAGCCCCAGCATTTT
D: TRBD1; V: TRBV7-9; J: TRBJ1-2; size: NA; CDR3: CASSPRTGPYGYTF; DNA: TGTGCCAGCAGCCCCCGGACAGGGCCCTATGGCTACACCTTC
D: NA; V: TRBV7-8; J: TRBJ1-5; size: NA; CDR3: CASSFSGVEQPQHF; DNA: TGTGCCAGCAGCTTCTCAGGGGTTGAGCAGCCCCAGCATTTT
D: TRBD2; V: TRBV18; J: TRBJ2-1; size: NA; CDR3: CASSPPPSGPDEQFF; DNA: TGTGCCAGCTCACCACCGCCTAGCGGTCCAGATGAGCAGTTCTTC
D: NA; V: TRBV28; J: TRBJ1-2; size: few; CDR3: CASSSSGTLKTGGYTF; DNA: TGTGCCAGCAGTTCCTCCGGGACGCTTAAAACGGGGGGCTACACCTTC
D: TRBD2; V: TRBV13; J: TRBJ2-5; size: NA; CDR3: CASSLGSSTREGGETQYF; DNA: TGTGCCAGCAGCTTAGGTAGTTCCACGCGGGAGGGCGGGGAGACCCAGTACTTC
D: TRBD2; V: TRBV2; J: TRBJ2-3; size: NA; CDR3: CASARGGVATDTQYF; DNA: TGTGCCAGCGCTCGGGGGGGTGTAGCCACAGATACGCAGTATTTT
D: NA; V: TRBV7-9; J: TRBJ2-6; size: medium-sized; CDR3: CASSLAGGANVLTF; DNA: TGTGCCAGCAGCTTAGCGGGGGGTGCCAACGTCCTGACTTTC
D: NA; V: TRBV4-1; J: TRBJ1-5; size: NA; CDR3: CASSQDPTGRNNQPQHF; DNA: TGCGCCAGCAGCCAAGATCCCACAGGGAGGAACAATCAGCCCCAGCATTTT
D: NA; V: TRBV11-3; J: TRBJ1-3; size: once; CDR3: CASSLNGYSGNTIYF; DNA: TGTGCCAGCAGCTTAAACGGGTACTCTGGAAACACCATATATTTT
D: NA; V: TRBV19; J: TRBJ1-2; size: NA; CDR3: CASSAPPGALGGYTF; DNA: TGTGCCAGTAGTGCCCCTCCAGGGGCCCTAGGAGGCTACACCTTC
D: TRBD1; V: TRBV11-2; J: TRBJ1-1; size: NA; CDR3: CASSLGQANTEAFF; DNA: TGTGCCAGCAGCCTTGGACAGGCGAACACTGAAGCTTTCTTT
D: NA; V: TRBV15; J: TRBJ2-1; size: NA; CDR3: CATSFRESSYNEQFF; DNA: TGTGCCACCAGCTTCCGGGAGAGTAGTTACAATGAGCAGTTCTTC
D: TRBD2; V: TRBV11-2; J: TRBJ2-7; size: NA; CDR3: CASSFYTTSGIHEQYF; DNA: TGTGCCAGCAGCTTTTATACGACTAGCGGGATCCACGAGCAGTACTTC
D: TRBD2; V: TRBV29-1; J: TRBJ2-3; size: NA; CDR3: CSVRISGYTDTQYF; DNA: TGCAGCGTTAGGATTAGCGGGTACACAGATACGCAGTATTTT
D: TRBD2; V: TRBV7-2; J: TRBJ2-1; size: NA; CDR3: CASSLVGTSHHEQFF; DNA: TGTGCCAGCAGCTTAGTTGGGACTAGCCATCATGAGCAGTTCTTC
D: TRBD1; V: TRBV29-1; J: TRBJ1-3; size: NA; CDR3: CSVSDRAGNTIYF; DNA: TGCAGCGTTTCGGACAGGGCCGGAAACACCATATATTTT
D: NA; V: TRBV25-1; J: TRBJ2-1; size: NA; CDR3: CASTPAWATQIYNEQFF; DNA: TGTGCCAGTACTCCCGCCTGGGCTACCCAAATTTACAATGAGCAGTTCTTC
D: TRBD1; V: TRBV6-1; J: TRBJ1-1; size: NA; CDR3: CASSPTGSNTEAFF; DNA: TGTGCCAGCAGCCCGACAGGGTCGAACACTGAAGCTTTCTTT
D: NA; V: TRBV7-9; J: TRBJ2-5; size: NA; CDR3: CASSLGVGGQETQYF; DNA: TGTGCCAGCAGCTTAGGGGTTGGCGGCCAAGAGACCCAGTACTTC
D: TRBD2; V: TRBV10-1; J: TRBJ2-3; size: NA; CDR3: CASSPGTSGSDTQYF; DNA: TGCGCCAGCAGTCCCGGGACTAGCGGGTCAGATACGCAGTATTTT
D: NA; V: TRBV29-1; J: TRBJ2-1; size: NA; CDR3: CSVDSGSYNEQFF; DNA: TGCAGCGTTGATTCGGGGAGTTACAATGAGCAGTTCTTC
D: TRBD1; V: TRBV4-2; J: TRBJ1-3; size: NA; CDR3: CASSQVQGANRPGNTIYF; DNA: TGTGCCAGCAGCCAAGTACAGGGGGCGAATCGTCCGGGAAACACCATATATTTT
D: NA; V: TRBV5-1; J: TRBJ2-1; size: NA; CDR3: CASSLRYNEQFF; DNA: TGCGCCAGCAGCTTGCGGTACAATGAGCAGTTCTTC
D: NA; V: TRBV21-1; J: TRBJ2-7; size: NA; CDR3: CAFPGYEQYF; DNA: TGTGCCTTCCCGGGGTACGAGCAGTACTTC
D: TRBD1; V: TRBV5-6; J: TRBJ1-1; size: once; CDR3: CATSRGLGNTEAFF; DNA: TGTGCCACTTCCAGGGGGCTTGGGAACACTGAAGCTTTCTTT
D: TRBD2; V: TRBV5-1; J: TRBJ2-7; size: few; CDR3: CASSPGTSGMSYEQYF; DNA: TGCGCCAGCAGCCCGGGGACTAGCGGGATGTCCTACGAGCAGTACTTC
D: TRBD2; V: TRBV7-2; J: TRBJ2-1; size: NA; CDR3: CASSPGGPKGEQFF; DNA: TGTGCCAGCAGCCCGGGAGGGCCAAAGGGTGAGCAGTTCTTC
D: TRBD2; V: TRBV7-9; J: TRBJ2-1; size: NA; CDR3: CASSLVPTSGRTNEQFF; DNA: TGTGCCAGCAGCTTAGTACCGACTAGCGGGAGGACCAATGAGCAGTTCTTC
D: NA; V: TRBV28; J: TRBJ1-2; size: NA; CDR3: CASSLYKGYTF; DNA: TGTGCCAGCAGTTTATATAAGGGCTACACCTTC
D: NA; V: TRBV9; J: TRBJ2-1; size: NA; CDR3: CASSVDLNEQFF; DNA: TGTGCCAGCAGCGTAGATCTCAATGAGCAGTTCTTC
D: NA; V: TRBV5-4; J: TRBJ2-1; size: NA; CDR3: CASSLLGLGRKYNEQFF; DNA: TGTGCCAGCAGCTTACTGGGTTTGGGGCGGAAATACAATGAGCAGTTCTTC
D: NA; V: TRBV5-1; J: TRBJ2-5; size: few; CDR3: CASSYPRDQLETQETQYF; DNA: TGCGCCAGCAGCTACCCTCGCGACCAACTAGAGACACAAGAGACCCAGTACTTC
D: TRBD1; V: TRBV5-1; J: TRBJ2-7; size: once; CDR3: CASSSTGQSYEQYF; DNA: TGCGCCAGCAGCTCAACGGGACAGAGCTACGAGCAGTACTTC
D: TRBD1; V: TRBV29-1; J: TRBJ2-3; size: once; CDR3: CSVGTGNFDTQYF; DNA: TGCAGCGTAGGGACAGGGAATTTCGATACGCAGTATTTT
D: NA; V: TRBV5-1; J: TRBJ2-7; size: NA; CDR3: CASSRDSRSYEQYF; DNA: TGCGCCAGCAGCCGAGACAGTCGCTCCTACGAGCAGTACTTC
D: NA; V: TRBV4-1; J: TRBJ1-1; size: NA; CDR3: CASSQTTRTENTEAFF; DNA: TGCGCCAGCAGCCAGACAACGAGGACGGAGAACACTGAAGCTTTCTTT
D: NA; V: TRBV9; J: TRBJ1-5; size: NA; CDR3: CASSTGGPLSNQPQHF; DNA: TGTGCCAGCAGTACAGGAGGGCCCCTGAGCAATCAGCCCCAGCATTTT
D: TRBD2; V: TRBV6-5; J: TRBJ2-5; size: NA; CDR3: CASSYTSGRSETQYF; DNA: TGTGCCAGCAGTTACACTAGCGGGAGGTCAGAGACCCAGTACTTC
D: NA; V: TRBV6-6; J: TRBJ1-2; size: NA; CDR3: CASRGARTDYGYTF; DNA: TGTGCCAGCAGAGGGGCTCGGACAGACTATGGCTACACCTTC
D: TRBD1; V: TRBV2; J: TRBJ2-5; size: NA; CDR3: CASRSDRGETQYF; DNA: TGTGCCAGCAGGTCGGACAGGGGGGAGACCCAGTACTTC
D: TRBD1; V: TRBV6-1; J: TRBJ1-2; size: few; CDR3: CASSGRTGSGGYGYTF; DNA: TGTGCCAGCAGTGGCCGGACAGGGAGCGGCGGCTATGGCTACACCTTC
D: NA; V: TRBV2; J: TRBJ1-1; size: NA; CDR3: CASSERGAFF; DNA: TGTGCCAGCAGTGAAAGGGGGGCTTTCTTT
D: NA; V: TRBV5-5; J: TRBJ2-5; size: once; CDR3: CASSLGLLAAYQETQYF; DNA: TGTGCCAGCAGCCTAGGGCTACTAGCAGCCTACCAAGAGACCCAGTACTTC
D: TRBD2; V: TRBV9; J: TRBJ2-1; size: few; CDR3: CASSTLTSGTYNEQFF; DNA: TGTGCCAGCAGCACCCTGACTAGCGGGACTTACAATGAGCAGTTCTTC